This T cell receptor (beta chain) was obtained from a study of blood T cell repertoires in COVID-19. The repertoire was sequenced with immunoSEQ multiplex PCR; TCRdb's copy has only in-frame clones and lacks some. The sample has around 190,000 clones, roughly 88% seen once. Germline CDR1 SGHTS, CDR2 YDEGEE. The CDR3 sequence is 14 residues long. Trimming took off 4 bases at V and 2 bases at J, with 13 bases between the two ends. Specimen: PBMCs or T cells enriched from blood (not recorded which). The chain uses TRBV5-8 and TRBJ2-7, with D uncertain. The sequence was obtained from a woman aged 18-29 years who had recovered from COVID-19. CDR3 sequence (DNA): TGTGCCAGCAGCCTTCAACAGAACACCTACGAGCAGTACTTC. Its translation: CASSLQQNTYEQYF.